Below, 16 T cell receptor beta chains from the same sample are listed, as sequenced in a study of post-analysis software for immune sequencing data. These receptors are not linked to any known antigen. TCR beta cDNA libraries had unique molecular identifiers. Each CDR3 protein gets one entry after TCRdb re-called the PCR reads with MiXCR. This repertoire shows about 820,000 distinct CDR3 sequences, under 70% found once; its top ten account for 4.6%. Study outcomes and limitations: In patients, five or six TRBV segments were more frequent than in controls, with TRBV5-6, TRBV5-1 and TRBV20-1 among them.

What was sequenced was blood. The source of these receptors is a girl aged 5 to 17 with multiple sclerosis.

CDR3 in amino acids: CSATQRGQNYNEQFF. The CDR3 DNA is TGCAGTGCTACACAGCGGGGACAGAACTACAATGAGCAGTTCTTC. The rearrangement joins TRBV20-1 to TRBJ2-1; the D gene could be TRBD1 or TRBD2 (7 bases each). Germline V gene data show CDR1 as DFQATT and CDR2 as SNEGSKA (reference sequence). Trimming shortened V by 4 bases and J by 3 bases, and 16 bases separated the two germline ends. This CDR3 has 15 amino acids.

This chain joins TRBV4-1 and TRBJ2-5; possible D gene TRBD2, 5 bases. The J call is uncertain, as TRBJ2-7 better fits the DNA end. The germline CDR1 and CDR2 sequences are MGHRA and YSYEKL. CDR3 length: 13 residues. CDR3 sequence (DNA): TGCGCCAGCAGCCAAGTCTCCGAGGGCGAGCAGTACTTC. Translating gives CASSQVSEGEQYF.

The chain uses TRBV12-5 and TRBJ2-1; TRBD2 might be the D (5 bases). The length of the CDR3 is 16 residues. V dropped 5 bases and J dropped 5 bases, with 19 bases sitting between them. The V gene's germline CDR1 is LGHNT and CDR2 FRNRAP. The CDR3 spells CASGPPRAKLDNEQFF. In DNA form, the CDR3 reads TGTGCTAGTGGTCCCCCGAGGGCGAAGCTGGACAATGAGCAGTTCTTC.

The CDR3 spells CASGLGGGETQYF. Written as DNA, the CDR3 is TGTGCTAGTGGTTTGGGCGGGGGTGAGACCCAGTACTTC. This chain joins TRBV12-5 and TRBJ2-7; TRBD2 aligns across 7 bases. Judging by the DNA end, TRBJ2-5 fits better; the J call may be wrong. This CDR3 spans 13 amino acids. The V gene's germline CDR1 is LGHNT and CDR2 FRNRAP.

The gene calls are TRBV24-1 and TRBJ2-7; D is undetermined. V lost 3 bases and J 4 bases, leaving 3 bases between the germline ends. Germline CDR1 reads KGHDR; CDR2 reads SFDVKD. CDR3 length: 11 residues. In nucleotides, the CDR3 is TGTGCCACCAGTGATGGGTACGAGCAGTACTTC. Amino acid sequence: CATSDGYEQYF.

In nucleotides, the CDR3 is TGTGCCAGCAGCTTAGATCGGGGACAGGGGGTCGTCGAGCAGTACTTC. As protein: CASSLDRGQGVVEQYF. This chain uses TRBV11-2 with TRBJ2-7; 11 positions agree with TRBD1. J gave up 6 bases and V 0 bases, and 7 bases lay outside the gene matches. CDR1 is SGHAT, CDR2 FQNNGV, per germline. CDR3 size: 16 residues.

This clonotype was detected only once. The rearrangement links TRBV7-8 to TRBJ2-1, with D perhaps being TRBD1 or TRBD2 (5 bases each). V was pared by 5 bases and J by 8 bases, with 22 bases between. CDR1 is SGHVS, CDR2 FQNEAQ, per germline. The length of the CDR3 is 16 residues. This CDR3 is CASSLRGLAQSYEQFF. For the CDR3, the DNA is TGTGCCAGCAGCCTAAGGGGCCTAGCACAAAGCTATGAGCAGTTCTTC.

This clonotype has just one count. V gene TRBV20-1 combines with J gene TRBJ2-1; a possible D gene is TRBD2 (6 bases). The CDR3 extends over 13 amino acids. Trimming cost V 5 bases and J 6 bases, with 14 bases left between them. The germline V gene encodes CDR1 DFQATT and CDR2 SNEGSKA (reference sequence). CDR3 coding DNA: TGCAGTGCTCCGACTAGGGGTGGCAATGAGCAGTTCTTC. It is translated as CSAPTRGGNEQFF.

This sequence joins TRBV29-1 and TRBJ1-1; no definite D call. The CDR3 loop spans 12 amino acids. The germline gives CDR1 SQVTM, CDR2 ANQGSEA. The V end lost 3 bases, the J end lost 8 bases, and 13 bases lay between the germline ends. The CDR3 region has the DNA TGCAGCGTTGAGGTACAGCAAATCGAAGCTTTCTTT. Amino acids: CSVEVQQIEAFF.

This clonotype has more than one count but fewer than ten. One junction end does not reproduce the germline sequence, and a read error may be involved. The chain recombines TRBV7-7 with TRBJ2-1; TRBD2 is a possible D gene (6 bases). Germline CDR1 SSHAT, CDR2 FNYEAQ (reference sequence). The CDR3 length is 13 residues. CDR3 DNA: TGTGCTAGCAGCCGGACTAACGACAATGAGCAGTTCTTC. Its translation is CASSRTNDNEQFF. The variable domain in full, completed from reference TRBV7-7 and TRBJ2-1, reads GAGVSQSPRYKVTKRGQDVTLRCDPISSHATLYWYQQALGQGPEFLTYFNYEAQPDKSGLPSDRFSAERPEGSISTLTIQRTEQRDSAMYRCASSRTNDNEQFFGPGTRLTVL.

CDR3 sequence: CASSDRDTIRRDYGYTF. The CDR3 DNA is TGTGCCAGCAGTGATAGGGACACGATAAGACGGGACTATGGCTACACCTTC. The rearrangement links TRBV6-1 to TRBJ1-2; D is perhaps TRBD1 (6 bases). The V gene's germline CDR1 is MNHNS and CDR2 SASEGT. The CDR3 loop spans 17 amino acids. Deletions cut 3 bases from V and 3 bases from J, with 20 bases between.

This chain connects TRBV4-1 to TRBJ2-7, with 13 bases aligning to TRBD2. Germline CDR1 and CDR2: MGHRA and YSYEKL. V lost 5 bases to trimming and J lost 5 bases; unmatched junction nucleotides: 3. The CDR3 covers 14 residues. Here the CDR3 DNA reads TGCGCCAGCAGCATAGGACTAGCGGGAGACGAGCAGTACTTC. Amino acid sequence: CASSIGLAGDEQYF.

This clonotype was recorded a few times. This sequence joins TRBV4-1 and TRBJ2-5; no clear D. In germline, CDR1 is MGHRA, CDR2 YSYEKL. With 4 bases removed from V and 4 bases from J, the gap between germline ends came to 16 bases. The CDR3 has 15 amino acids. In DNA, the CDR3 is TGCGCCAGCAGCCCCCCGGGTCGACCGGGAGAGACCCAGTACTTC. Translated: CASSPPGRPGETQYF.

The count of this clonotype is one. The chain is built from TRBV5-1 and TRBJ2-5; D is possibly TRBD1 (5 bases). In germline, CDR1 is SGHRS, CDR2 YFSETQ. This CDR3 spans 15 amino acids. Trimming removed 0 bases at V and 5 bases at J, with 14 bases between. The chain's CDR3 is CASSLGGPVGETQYF. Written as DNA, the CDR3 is TGCGCCAGCAGCTTGGGGGGCCCAGTGGGGGAGACCCAGTACTTC.

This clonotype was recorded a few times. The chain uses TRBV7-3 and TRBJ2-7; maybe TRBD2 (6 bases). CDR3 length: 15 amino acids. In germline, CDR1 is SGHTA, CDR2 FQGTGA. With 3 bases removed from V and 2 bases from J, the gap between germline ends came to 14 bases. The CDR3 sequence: CASSFRAGTPYEQYF. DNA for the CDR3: TGTGCCAGCAGCTTTCGGGCAGGGACTCCCTACGAGCAGTACTTC.

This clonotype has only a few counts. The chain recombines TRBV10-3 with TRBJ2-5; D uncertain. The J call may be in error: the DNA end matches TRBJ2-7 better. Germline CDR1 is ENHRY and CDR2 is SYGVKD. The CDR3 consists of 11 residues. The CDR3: CAISDGGEQYF. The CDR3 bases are TGTGCCATCAGTGACGGTGGCGAGCAGTACTTC.